The 15 T cell receptor beta chains reported below all come from one sample, sequenced in a study of T cells in Graves' hyperthyroidism and ophthalmopathy. There were TCR beta CDR3 regions amplified from RNA transcripts. TCR CDR3 underwent first-round RT-PCR with the HTBI primer set. Using its own MiXCR run on the multiplex PCR reads, TCRdb lists one record per CDR3 protein. The table has around 500,000 distinct CDR3 sequences, approximately 15% seen once. Sample: blood. The source of these receptors is a woman aged 18-29 years with Graves' hyperthyroidism.

This chain joins TRBV12-3 or TRBV12-4 and TRBJ1-4, with D possibly TRBD1 on 5 matching bases. The CDR3 contains 10 residues. V lost 11 bases to trimming and J lost 10 bases, with 11 bases between them. CDR3 DNA sequence: TGTGCCTCCCAAGGGGTAAAACTGTTTTTT. It codes for CASQGVKLFF.

There are many counts of this clonotype. V usage is TRBV20-1 and J usage is TRBJ1-6, with a possible D match to TRBD1 (5 bases). The CDR3 is 13 amino acids. V gave up 6 bases and J gave up 6 bases, with 12 bases separating them. Germline V gives CDR1 DFQATT, CDR2 SNEGSKA (reference sequence). The CDR3 protein is CSALGVGNSPLHF. The CDR3 bases are TGCAGTGCCCTAGGGGTCGGTAATTCACCCCTCCACTTT.

The chain uses TRBV7-3 and TRBJ1-3, with a possible D match to TRBD1 (5 bases). Deletions cut 5 bases from V and 4 bases from J, with 15 bases between. The CDR3 runs 15 residues. From germline, CDR1 is SGHTA and CDR2 FQGTGA. This chain's CDR3 is CASSVAQGVGNTIYF. The CDR3 DNA reads as TGTGCCAGCAGCGTCGCCCAGGGAGTGGGAAACACCATATATTTT.

This clonotype occurred many times. This sequence joins TRBV12-3 or TRBV12-4 and TRBJ1-6; D ambiguous. The V gene lost 3 bases and the J gene lost 7 bases, with 4 bases spanning the gap. The CDR3 totals 12 residues. CDR3 nucleotide sequence: TGTGCCAGCAGTTTTTCCAATTCACCCCTCCACTTT. This translates into CASSFSNSPLHF.

There are a few counts of this clonotype. The genes are TRBV9 and TRBJ2-5, with D possibly matching TRBD2 (6 bases). V shed 1 base and J shed 5 bases, with 18 bases lying between them. CDR1 is SGDLS and CDR2 is YYNGEE in the germline V gene. This CDR3 is built from 16 residues. The chain's CDR3 is CASSVSGTLYKETQYF. The CDR3, as DNA: TGTGCCAGCAGCGTATCCGGGACTCTGTATAAGGAGACCCAGTACTTC.

The table lists this clonotype with many counts. The chain recombines TRBV7-2 with TRBJ2-1; D is possibly TRBD1 (5 bases). Germline V gene sequence: CDR1 SGHTA, CDR2 FQGNSA. The CDR3 is made up of 13 amino acids. V dropped 3 bases and J dropped 9 bases, with 12 bases sitting between them. In nucleotides, the CDR3 is TGTGCCAGCAGCTTCAGGGCAAAGGTTGAGCAGTTCTTC. This sequence encodes CASSFRAKVEQFF.

This clonotype has more than one count but fewer than ten. This sequence joins TRBV12-3 or TRBV12-4 and TRBJ1-2; no firm D call. This CDR3 is built from 15 residues. The V and J ends lost 3 bases and 4 bases respectively, with 15 bases between them. CDR3 region: CASSFLRGIGYGYTF. In DNA, the CDR3 is TGTGCCAGCAGTTTTCTACGCGGGATCGGCTATGGCTACACCTTC.

The CDR3 loop reads CASSLTLLTSANSYEQYF. CDR3 DNA sequence: TGTGCCAGCAGCTTAACCCTCCTAACTAGCGCCAACTCCTACGAGCAGTACTTC. This chain connects TRBV7-9 to TRBJ2-7; TRBD2 aligns across 7 bases. Looked up from germline, CDR1 is SEHNR and CDR2 is FQNEAQ (reference sequence). The ends lost 2 bases at V and 0 bases at J; junction bases unmatched: 13. This CDR3 spans 18 amino acids.

This clonotype was seen at least ten times. V gene TRBV2 combines with J gene TRBJ2-2; D possibly uses TRBD1 or TRBD2 (6 bases each). Trimming took off 2 bases at V and 6 bases at J, with 13 bases between the two ends. The CDR3 sequence is 15 residues long. Germline CDR1 reads SNHLY; CDR2 reads FYNNEI. The CDR3 protein is CASSEYRGRPGELFF. DNA of the CDR3: TGTGCCAGCAGTGAATACCGGGGGCGCCCCGGGGAGCTGTTTTTT. Full variable domain (outside the CDR3, taken from reference TRBV2 and TRBJ2-2): EPEVTQTPSHQVTQMGQEVILRCVPISNHLYFYWYRQILGQKVEFLVSFYNNEISEKSEIFDDQFSVERPDGSNFTLKIRSTKLEDSAMYFCASSEYRGRPGELFFGEGSRLTVL.

The rearrangement links TRBV7-2 to TRBJ2-7; D call uncertain. Germline CDR1 is SGHTA and CDR2 is FQGNSA. V lost 3 bases, J lost 2 bases, and 11 bases lay in between. There are 14 residues in the CDR3. CDR3 residues: CASSLVGLPYEQYV. CDR3 nucleotide sequence: TGTGCCAGCAGCTTGGTGGGTCTACCCTACGAGCAGTACGTC.

This clonotype was seen ten or more times. The chain combines TRBV20-1 with TRBJ2-7, with TRBD2 identical over 15 bases. CDR3 length equals 16 residues. Germline V gene data show CDR1 as DFQATT and CDR2 as SNEGSKA (reference sequence). The trim removed 5 bases at V and 0 bases at J, leaving 5 bases unmatched. CDR3 coding DNA: TGCAGTGCTGGGTGGACTAGCGGGAGGGCCTCCTACGAGCAGTACTTC. Residues: CSAGWTSGRASYEQYF.

This clonotype was picked up a small number of times. The V gene is TRBV7-8, the J gene TRBJ2-3; TRBD1 aligns across 7 bases. Trimming took 5 bases from V and 4 from J; bases not matched to a gene: 6. The V gene's germline CDR1 is SGHVS and CDR2 FQNEAQ. The CDR3 totals 14 residues. The CDR3 here is CASSPTGVADTQYF. In DNA, the CDR3 is TGTGCCAGCAGCCCCACAGGGGTGGCAGATACGCAGTATTTT.

This clonotype appeared many times. The rearrangement uses TRBV20-1 and TRBJ1-4; 9 bases are shared with TRBD1. Trimming at V came to 5 bases and at J to 8 bases, leaving 6 bases not matched to a gene. The germline V gene encodes CDR1 DFQATT and CDR2 SNEGSKA (reference sequence). CDR3 length: 13 amino acids. Here the CDR3 reads CSAPTGGREKLFF. DNA for the CDR3: TGCAGTGCTCCTACAGGGGGCAGAGAAAAACTGTTTTTT.

This clonotype was observed once. CDR3 nucleotide sequence: TGTGCCAGCAGCACCGGACTAGCGGGAGGTACGCACGAGACCCAGTACTTC. Translated, it gives CASSTGLAGGTHETQYF. The V and J genes are TRBV11-3 and TRBJ2-5; 14 bases align to TRBD2. CDR3 length: 17 residues. V lost 5 bases and J lost 5; bases outside the gene matches: 10. Germline V gene data show CDR1 as SGHNT and CDR2 as YENEEA.

This clonotype was observed many times. A read error may be the cause here, since a much bigger clone is one base away. The chain links TRBV2 to TRBJ2-1; no definite D call. The V and J ends lost 4 bases and 12 bases respectively, with 22 bases between them. Germline loops: CDR1 SNHLY, CDR2 FYNNEI. The CDR3 totals 15 residues. CDR3 in DNA: TGTGCCAGCAGTGTTCGGTTTGGGCGGACCTTAGGGCAGTTCTTC. It yields the protein CASSVRFGRTLGQFF. Drawing the rest from reference TRBV2 and TRBJ2-1, the complete variable domain is EPEVTQTPSHQVTQMGQEVILRCVPISNHLYFYWYRQILGQKVEFLVSFYNNEISEKSEIFDDQFSVERPDGSNFTLKIRSTKLEDSAMYFCASSVRFGRTLGQFFGPGTRLTVL.